This TCR beta chain was sequenced in a study of blood T cell repertoires in COVID-19. Study summary: Spain, Italy and the United States supplied samples that represented acute and convalescent COVID-19. In each case, the material was cDNA or gDNA derived from T cells, B-cell-depleted T cells, or PBMCs.

The CDR3 runs 15 residues. From germline, CDR1 is SGHRS and CDR2 YFSETQ. The V gene end was trimmed by 3 bases and the J gene end by 3 bases; junction bases not matched to a gene: 5. Original analysis: Scientists estimated how many nucleated cells there were by amplifying reference gene primers. Data came from immunoSEQ multiplex PCR; TCRdb stores just in-frame clones and leaves some out. For V, J and clone size, that table is used; D and trimming come from the DNA. The sample consists of just over 300,000 clones, 85% to 90% of them appearing once. Sequences were obtained from PBMCs or T cells enriched from blood (not recorded which). The chain couples TRBV5-1 to TRBJ2-3; 9 nucleotides line up with TRBD2. The receptor's source is a woman between 18 and 30 years old with acute COVID-19. The DNA for the CDR3 is TGCGCCAGCAGCTCCGGACTAGCGAGTACAGATACGCAGTATTTT. Translating it yields CASSSGLASTDTQYF.